These 32 T cell receptor beta chains came from one sample sequenced in a study of patients and donors after allogeneic stem cell transplantation (dated by TCRdb to the early 2020s). Library creation used RT-PCR. These reads were obtained on a NextSeq 550. Using fastp trimming at Q25 and MiXCR clonotype assembly, TCRdb reanalyzed the public sequencing data and kept in-frame beta chains. Rows merge per CDR3 protein into single entries with the most common DNA and genes. The sample profile shows around 170,000 distinct CDR3 sequences; roughly 22% of them were found once. Jointly, the top ten make up about 25% of the sample. The specimen was blood, either unsorted or a sorted T cell fraction (not recorded which). All receptors come from a human donor who was either an allogeneic HSCT recipient or a stem cell or donor lymphocyte infusion donor (not recorded which). It is not recorded whose cells these are; they may come from a transplant donor.

V gene TRBV10-3 combines with J gene TRBJ2-7; possibly TRBD2 for D (6 bases). Per the germline V gene, CDR1 is ENHRY and CDR2 is SYGVKD. This CDR3 has 12 amino acids. The V gene lost 8 bases and the J gene lost 2 bases, with 10 bases spanning the gap. CDR3 sequence: CAIGTDPYEQYF. The CDR3, as DNA: TGTGCCATCGGGACTGATCCCTACGAGCAGTACTTC.

This clonotype was found a few times. The V gene is TRBV29-1, the J gene TRBJ1-4, with TRBD1 matching over 7 bases. With V trimmed by 6 bases and J by 11 bases, 15 bases remained unmatched. Germline CDR1 and CDR2: SQVTM and ANQGSEA. The CDR3 is made up of 14 amino acids. The CDR3 DNA reads TGCAGCGTGGGGAGACAGGGCGGATTGGGTAAACTGTTTTTT. Its protein product is CSVGRQGGLGKLFF.

This clonotype turned up a few times. The rearrangement links TRBV29-1 to TRBJ1-4; the match to TRBD1 covers 8 bases. V lost 7 bases and J lost 5; bases outside the gene matches: 9. Germline V gene data show CDR1 as SQVTM and CDR2 as ANQGSEA. The CDR3 length is 14 residues. In nucleotides, the CDR3 is TGCAGCGCGACGGACAGGGACAGGAATGAAAAACTGTTTTTT. Residues: CSATDRDRNEKLFF.

The V and J genes are TRBV5-4 and TRBJ2-3; D possibly corresponds to TRBD1 (5 bases). Germline V lookup: CDR1 SGHNT, CDR2 YYREEE (reference sequence). Trimming took off 1 base at V and 4 bases at J, with 10 bases between the two ends. This CDR3 is built from 14 residues. CDR3 coding DNA: TGTGCCAGCAGCTTGCAGGGTGGGGCAGATACGCAGTATTTT. Its translation: CASSLQGGADTQYF.

This clonotype was picked up many times. The chain is built from TRBV4-1 and TRBJ1-2; 7 bases fit TRBD1. The germline CDR1 and CDR2 sequences are MGHRA and YSYEKL. J was trimmed by 8 bases and V by 1 base; bases with no gene match: 19. The CDR3 is 18 amino acids. This CDR3 is CASSQVGDRASFFGGYTF. The CDR3 DNA sequence: TGCGCCAGCAGCCAAGTCGGAGACAGGGCCAGTTTTTTCGGGGGCTACACCTTC.

This clonotype occurred a few times. The V call is TRBV29-1, the J call TRBJ1-2; 7 bases match TRBD1. Germline-derived CDR1 and CDR2 are SQVTM and ANQGSEA. CDR3 size: 17 residues. The J segment lost 3 bases and the V segment lost 0 bases, leaving 13 bases of the junction unmatched. The CDR3 is CSVEDGTGASGDYGYTF. The CDR3 DNA follows: TGCAGCGTTGAAGATGGAACAGGGGCTAGTGGGGACTATGGCTACACCTTC.

The rearrangement joins TRBV5-1 to TRBJ2-7; 7 nucleotides match TRBD1. The V and J ends lost 7 bases and 0 bases, in that order; junction bases with no gene match: 10. The CDR3 runs 15 residues. CDR1 is SGHRS and CDR2 is YFSETQ in the germline V gene. The DNA of the CDR3 is TGCGCCAGCGGCGAATTTGCAGGGGGCTCCTACGAGCAGTACTTC. Its protein product is CASGEFAGGSYEQYF.

The chain combines TRBV12-5 with TRBJ2-7; D is perhaps TRBD1 or TRBD2 (5 bases each). The CDR3 has 16 residues. The V gene's germline CDR1 is LGHNT and CDR2 FRNRAP. V dropped 0 bases and J dropped 4 bases, with 16 bases sitting between them. CDR3 region: CASGLVLGTAGYEQYF. CDR3 DNA sequence: TGTGCTAGTGGTTTGGTACTGGGGACGGCGGGTTACGAGCAGTACTTC.

This clonotype was counted at least ten times. The chain links TRBV20-1 to TRBJ1-1; no reliable D call. There are 13 residues in the CDR3. Trimming pared 4 bases from V and 0 bases from J, leaving 9 bases between. Germline CDR1 reads DFQATT; CDR2 reads SNEGSKA (reference sequence). The CDR3 DNA reads TGCAGTGCTACCGGGATGCTGAACACTGAAGCTTTCTTT. Translation: CSATGMLNTEAFF.

This clonotype turned up a few times. The chain couples TRBV20-1 to TRBJ1-2; no reliable D call. The DNA matches TRBJ2-7 better at its end, which makes the J call doubtful. CDR3 length: 8 residues. In germline, CDR1 is DFQATT, CDR2 SNEGSKA (reference sequence). The CDR3 spells CSAKGQYF. DNA for the CDR3: TGCAGTGCAAAGGGACAGTACTTC.

The chain recombines TRBV20-1 with TRBJ2-3, with 8 bases aligning to TRBD2. Germline V gene lookup returns CDR1 DFQATT and CDR2 SNEGSKA (reference sequence). Unmatched junction bases numbered 9, after V lost 2 bases and J lost 5 bases. The CDR3 has 15 residues. CDR3 nucleotide sequence: TGCAGTGCTAGACATAGCGGGACCCTCGAAGATACGCAGTATTTT. Its protein is CSARHSGTLEDTQYF.

V and J are TRBV5-1 and TRBJ2-3; 10 bases align to TRBD1. The CDR3 totals 14 residues. CDR1 and CDR2 from the germline V gene are SGHRS and YFSETQ. V was clipped by 6 bases and J by 4 bases; unmatched bases: 5. The CDR3 bases are TGCGCCAGCACATTGACAGGGGGCGCAGATACGCAGTATTTT. Amino acids: CASTLTGGADTQYF.

The chain recombines TRBV27 with TRBJ2-7; unclear D gene. CDR1 is MNHEY, CDR2 SMNVEV, per germline (reference sequence). The CDR3 runs to 13 residues. Trimming stripped 3 bases from V and 5 bases from J, with 11 bases between. CDR3 protein: CASSFGPNHEQYF. In nucleotides, the CDR3 is TGTGCCAGCAGTTTTGGTCCAAATCACGAGCAGTACTTC.

This sequence joins TRBV20-1 and TRBJ2-1, with D possibly being TRBD2 (6 bases). Deletions cut 4 bases from V and 4 bases from J, with 17 bases between. Germline V gene data show CDR1 as DFQATT and CDR2 as SNEGSKA (reference sequence). CDR3 length: 15 residues. The CDR3 region has the DNA TGCAGTGCTATTGACCGGGTAGCGGTGTACAATGAGCAGTTCTTC. Translated, it gives CSAIDRVAVYNEQFF.

This clonotype was detected only a few times. The rearrangement links TRBV20-1 to TRBJ1-4; TRBD1 matches at 10 bases. V gave up 7 bases and J gave up 7 bases; unmatched junction bases: 6. Germline V gives CDR1 DFQATT, CDR2 SNEGSKA (reference sequence). The CDR3 totals 13 residues. Here the CDR3 DNA reads TGCAGTGGGACCGGGACAGGGGTTGAAAAACTGTTTTTT. Protein sequence: CSGTGTGVEKLFF.

This clonotype was seen only a few times. This chain links TRBV7-2 with TRBJ1-4; no clear D gene. Germline CDR1 SGHTA, CDR2 FQGNSA. Deletions cut 1 base from V and 8 bases from J, with 17 bases between. The CDR3 consists of 16 residues. CDR3 in DNA: TGTGCCAGCAGCTTAGGACGTCGGGCGGAGAGGGAAAAACTGTTTTTT. Protein sequence: CASSLGRRAEREKLFF.

This clonotype was seen a handful of times. The gene calls are TRBV10-3 and TRBJ1-2, with D uncertain. CDR3 length equals 11 residues. Germline values: CDR1 ENHRY, CDR2 SYGVKD. Trimming took 3 bases from V and 8 from J, leaving 7 bases between them. CDR3 DNA sequence: TGTGCCATCAGTGAAACAGACGGCTACACCTTC. Its protein is CAISETDGYTF.

This clonotype was seen more than once but under ten times. The genes are TRBV20-1 and TRBJ1-1; D gene uncertain. The CDR3 totals 11 residues. The germline V gene has CDR1 DFQATT and CDR2 SNEGSKA (reference sequence). V lost 5 bases to trimming and J lost 10 bases, with 14 bases between them. The CDR3 DNA reads as TGCAGTGCTTCACGGAGGGATAGAGCTTTCTTT. Translated: CSASRRDRAFF.

There are many counts of this clonotype. The rearrangement uses TRBV29-1 and TRBJ1-2; 7 bases fit TRBD1. Germline V gene lookup returns CDR1 SQVTM and CDR2 ANQGSEA. This CDR3 has 15 residues. V gave up 0 bases and J gave up 4 bases; unmatched junction bases: 8. In nucleotides, the CDR3 is TGCAGCGTTGAAGATCAAACAGGGGCCCCCTATGGCTACACCTTC. It translates to CSVEDQTGAPYGYTF.

The rearrangement links TRBV12-3 or TRBV12-4 to TRBJ2-3; no reliable D call. The CDR3 runs 14 residues. Trimming left V 5 bases short and J 0 bases short, with 9 bases between. This CDR3 is CASSPSSSTDTQYF. The CDR3 DNA sequence: TGTGCCAGCAGTCCGTCATCTAGCACAGATACGCAGTATTTT.

This clonotype was observed a handful of times. The chain joins TRBV6-5 to TRBJ2-6, with 7 bases matching TRBD1. V gave up 6 bases and J gave up 0 bases; unmatched junction bases: 11. This CDR3 is built from 18 residues. Germline CDR1 MNHEY, CDR2 SVGAGI. CDR3 amino acids: CASRTIRDSLSGANVLTF. The DNA for the CDR3 is TGTGCCAGCAGGACCATCCGGGACAGCCTCTCTGGGGCCAACGTCCTGACTTTC.

CDR3 sequence reads: CSARDTGGSQEEQYF. The CDR3 nucleotides read TGCAGTGCTAGAGATACTGGGGGCAGCCAGGAGGAGCAGTACTTC. J is TRBJ2-7 and V is TRBV20-1; weak D call: TRBD1 (6 bases). V lost 0 bases and J lost 7, with 19 bases in between. This CDR3 has 15 residues. Germline CDR1 is DFQATT and CDR2 is SNEGSKA (reference sequence).

The V gene is TRBV3-1, the J gene TRBJ2-2, with TRBD1 identical over 9 bases. The J segment lost 5 bases and the V segment lost 5 bases, leaving 6 bases of the junction unmatched. CDR1 and CDR2 from the germline V gene are LGHDT and YNNKEL (reference sequence). The CDR3 consists of 15 residues. For the CDR3, the DNA is TGTGCCAGCAGCAACAGGACAGGGGAAACCGGGGAGCTGTTTTTT. Amino acids: CASSNRTGETGELFF.

The rearrangement uses TRBV19 and TRBJ2-2; possibly TRBD1 or TRBD2 for D (5 bases each). The V end was cut by 8 bases, the J end by 5 bases, with 27 bases between. The CDR3 runs to 18 residues. Germline values: CDR1 LNHDA, CDR2 SQIVND (reference sequence). The CDR3 bases are TGTGCCAGTCTCCCGGGACGGAACGCGGCCAAACGGACCGGGGAGCTGTTTTTT. Translated, it gives CASLPGRNAAKRTGELFF.

In its sample, this clonotype was seen a few times. The rearrangement joins TRBV7-3 to TRBJ1-1, with 8 positions matching TRBD1. The CDR3 totals 13 residues. Germline V gives CDR1 SGHTA, CDR2 FQGTGA. J lost 4 bases, V lost 5 bases, and 3 bases had no gene match. The CDR3 DNA reads as TGTGCCAGCAGCCAGGGGGCTAGCACTGAAGCTTTCTTT. Translated: CASSQGASTEAFF.

The J gene is TRBJ2-5, the V gene TRBV29-1; D gene unclear. The CDR3 loop spans 11 amino acids. V was trimmed by 4 bases and J by 5 bases, leaving 8 bases between them. CDR1 and CDR2 (germline): SQVTM, ANQGSEA. CDR3 sequence reads: CSVGWRETQYF. The CDR3 DNA reads as TGCAGCGTTGGATGGCGGGAGACCCAGTACTTC.

This clonotype has ten or more counts. The rearrangement joins TRBV12-3 or TRBV12-4 to TRBJ2-2, with D possibly TRBD2 on 7 matching bases. There are 14 residues in the CDR3. V was pared by 4 bases and J by 6 bases, with 12 bases between. CDR3 sequence (DNA): TGTGCCAGCAGTTCGGGGGGCTGGTCCGGGGAGCTGTTTTTT. Amino acid sequence: CASSSGGWSGELFF.

The chain employs TRBV27 and TRBJ2-7; TRBD2 might be the D (7 bases). Trimming left V 2 bases short and J 6 bases short, with 11 bases between. This CDR3 has 13 residues. From germline, CDR1 is MNHEY and CDR2 SMNVEV (reference sequence). CDR3 residues: CASSLKGGREQYF. CDR3 bases: TGTGCCAGCAGTTTAAAGGGGGGGCGCGAGCAGTACTTC.

V gene TRBV28 combines with J gene TRBJ1-2; a possible D gene is TRBD1 (5 bases). Germline CDR1 MDHEN, CDR2 SYDVKM. Trimming stripped 6 bases from V and 2 bases from J, with 10 bases between. This CDR3 spans 13 amino acids. CDR3 DNA sequence: TGTGCCAGCAGACCGACAGTGAACTATGGCTACACCTTC. It yields the protein CASRPTVNYGYTF.

This sequence joins TRBV18 and TRBJ2-1, with 7 bases that match TRBD1. In germline, CDR1 is KGHSH, CDR2 LQKENI. CDR3 length equals 13 residues. The J segment lost 8 bases and the V segment lost 6 bases, leaving 7 bases of the junction unmatched. Here the CDR3 DNA reads TGTGCCAGCTCCCCGGTTACAGGGGATGAGCAGTTCTTC. Translating it yields CASSPVTGDEQFF. Variable domain in full (rest from reference TRBV18 and TRBJ2-1): NAGVMQNPRHLVRRRGQEARLRCSPMKGHSHVYWYRQLPEEGLKFMVYLQKENIIDESGMPKERFSAEFPKEGPSILRIQQVVRGDSAAYFCASSPVTGDEQFFGPGTRLTVL.

The count of this clonotype is one. The V call is TRBV20-1, the J call TRBJ2-1; D tentatively reads TRBD1 or TRBD2 (5 bases each). Germline V lookup: CDR1 DFQATT, CDR2 SNEGSKA (reference sequence). V lost 6 bases, J lost 3 bases, and 24 bases lay in between. The CDR3 totals 17 residues. CDR3 DNA: TGCAGTGCAACCCCAGGGTTCGGCGGGTACTTCTACAATGAGCAGTTCTTC. This gives the protein CSATPGFGGYFYNEQFF.

This rearrangement joins TRBV20-1 to TRBJ2-4; 8 positions agree with TRBD2. The CDR3 length is 14 residues. CDR1 is DFQATT and CDR2 is SNEGSKA in the germline V gene (reference sequence). V lost 5 bases to trimming and J lost 5 bases; unmatched junction nucleotides: 8. The CDR3 loop is CSALPGLGENIQYF. CDR3 in DNA: TGCAGTGCTCTACCGGGACTAGGGGAAAACATTCAGTACTTC.